The next 20 T cell receptor beta chains were all read from a single sample in a study of beta chain features in type 1 diabetes. The study, taken as a whole, reports: Among all four CD4+ subsets, Type 1 diabetes patients had TCRB CDR3s that were moderately but significantly shorter.

Which antigens these TCRs recognize remains unknown. Every bit of the isolated RNA underwent reverse transcription, so sequencing read expressed TCRB transcripts. The assay was immunoSEQ multiplex PCR, and TCRdb's table has in-frame clones only and misses some. The profile shows about 700,000 clones, 13% of them singletons. Sequenced input: naive CD4+ T cells from blood. Receptors were obtained from a young man with type 1 diabetes.

V is TRBV28 and J is TRBJ2-2; D unresolved. CDR3 size: 14 residues. CDR1 and CDR2 (germline): MDHEN, SYDVKM. V dropped 6 bases and J dropped 5 bases, with 13 bases sitting between them. CDR3 region: CASRGYSDTGELFF. The CDR3 nucleotides read TGTGCCAGCAGGGGATACAGTGATACCGGGGAGCTGTTTTTT.

In this sample, this clone turned up a few times. J is TRBJ1-2 and V is TRBV2, with D tentatively TRBD1 (5 bases). The CDR3 totals 13 residues. The germline gives CDR1 SNHLY, CDR2 FYNNEI. Trimming pared 6 bases from V and 6 bases from J, leaving 14 bases between. CDR3 sequence (DNA): TGTGCCAGCAGAGAGGGGACGCCTAATGGCTACACCTTC. Protein sequence: CASREGTPNGYTF.

In this sample, this clone turned up a few times. The V gene is TRBV30, the J gene TRBJ1-4, with D possibly TRBD1 on 6 matching bases. V dropped 0 bases and J dropped 11 bases, with 10 bases sitting between them. From germline, CDR1 is GTSNPN and CDR2 SVGIG (reference sequence). The CDR3 runs to 12 residues. CDR3 coding DNA: TGTGCCTGGAGTGTACCCGGACAGAAACTGTTTTTT. Translating gives CAWSVPGQKLFF. The full variable domain, with the rest looked up from reference TRBV30 and TRBJ1-4, is SQTIHQWPATLVQPVGSPLSLECTVEGTSNPNLYWYRQAAGRGLQLLFYSVGIGQISSEVPQNLSASRPQDRQFILSSKKLLLSDSGFYLCAWSVPGQKLFFGSGTQLSVL.

This clone was counted only a few times. The chain joins TRBV29-1 to TRBJ2-5, with 11 bases identical to TRBD2. The CDR3 runs to 16 residues. J was trimmed by 1 base and V by 5 bases; bases with no gene match: 9. Germline assignment: CDR1 SQVTM and CDR2 ANQGSEA. This CDR3 reads CSVSPSGGPPQETQYF. CDR3 bases: TGCAGCGTTAGTCCTAGCGGGGGGCCCCCCCAAGAGACCCAGTACTTC. The full variable domain, its missing parts supplied by reference TRBV29-1 and TRBJ2-5, is SAVISQKPSRDICQRGTSLTIQCQVDSQVTMMFWYRQQPGQSLTLIATANQGSEATYESGFVIDKFPISRPNLTFSTLTVSNMSPEDSSIYLCSVSPSGGPPQETQYFGPGTRLLVL.

The chain combines TRBV7-9 with TRBJ1-1; 7 positions agree with TRBD1. This CDR3 region has 13 residues. The V gene's germline CDR1 is SEHNR and CDR2 FQNEAQ (reference sequence). The V and J ends lost 4 bases and 4 bases, in that order; junction bases with no gene match: 3. CDR3 residues: CASSSQGSTEAFF. CDR3 sequence (DNA): TGTGCCAGCAGCTCACAGGGGAGCACTGAAGCTTTCTTT.

In its sample, this clone was seen a few times. The chain employs TRBV30 and TRBJ2-7, with D perhaps matching TRBD1 or TRBD2 (5 bases each). From germline, CDR1 is GTSNPN and CDR2 SVGIG (reference sequence). The CDR3 covers 11 residues. V gave up 5 bases and J gave up 9 bases, with 14 bases separating them. CDR3 residues: CAWARGGGQYF. CDR3 nucleotides: TGTGCCTGGGCAAGGGGCGGAGGGCAGTACTTC.

This clone was observed a few times. Other nucleotide sequences in the sample specify the same CDR3. The rearrangement joins TRBV15 to TRBJ2-7; D not certain. V shed 0 bases and J shed 3 bases, with 3 bases lying between them. The V gene's germline CDR1 is LNHNV and CDR2 YYDKDF (reference sequence). There are 12 residues in the CDR3. The CDR3 coding sequence is TGTGCCACCAGCAGAGACCTCTACGAGCAGTACTTC. Translation gives CATSRDLYEQYF. Full variable domain (missing parts from reference TRBV15 and TRBJ2-7): DAMVIQNPRYQVTQFGKPVTLSCSQTLNHNVMYWYQQKSSQAPKLLFHYYDKDFNNEADTPDNFQSRRPNTSFCFLDIRSPGLGDTAMYLCATSRDLYEQYFGPGTRLTVT.

The table lists this clone with a few counts. The CDR3 DNA follows: TGCAGCGGCGATGGGACAGGTGGAACCGAGCAGTACTTC. This codes for CSGDGTGGTEQYF. The J gene is TRBJ2-7, the V gene TRBV29-1; 8 nucleotides line up with TRBD1. Germline CDR1 is SQVTM and CDR2 is ANQGSEA. After removal of 7 bases from V and 6 bases from J, the junction contained 11 bases not matched to a gene. CDR3 length: 13 amino acids.

This clone appeared a few times. V and J are TRBV29-1 and TRBJ2-3, with 7 bases fitting TRBD2. CDR3 length: 14 residues. The V segment lost 6 bases and the J segment 2 bases; nucleotides outside the gene matches: 8. Germline V gene data show CDR1 as SQVTM and CDR2 as ANQGSEA. In DNA form, the CDR3 reads TGCAGCGTGGGCCTCGGGGGGTACACAGATACGCAGTATTTT. The encoded protein is CSVGLGGYTDTQYF.

This clone was seen only a few times. Other DNA sequences of this sample code for an identical CDR3. The V and J genes are TRBV5-1 and TRBJ1-2; D possibly corresponds to TRBD1 (5 bases). The CDR3 covers 14 residues. The germline V gene has CDR1 SGHRS and CDR2 YFSETQ. V was shortened by 2 bases and J by 2 bases, with 10 bases between the two germline ends. CDR3 sequence (DNA): TGCGCCAGCAGCTTAGGGGACGGCAACTATGGCTACACCTTC. Its translation: CASSLGDGNYGYTF.

The chain uses TRBV15 and TRBJ2-6, with a tentative D call TRBD1 (5 bases). CDR3 size: 15 residues. Germline V gene sequence: CDR1 LNHNV, CDR2 YYDKDF (reference sequence). V lost 4 bases and J 7 bases, leaving 14 bases between the germline ends. As DNA, the CDR3 is TGTGCCACCAGCACGAGGCAGGGCGGAGCCAACGTCCTGACTTTC. It translates to CATSTRQGGANVLTF.

The chain is built from TRBV6-5 and TRBJ2-2; D is unclear. Germline CDR1 is MNHEY and CDR2 is SVGAGI. V was clipped by 5 bases and J by 8 bases, with 15 bases between them. The CDR3 runs to 14 residues. The CDR3 region has the DNA TGTGCCAGCAGTCAAAAGGGTGGCGTTGGGGAGCTGTTTTTT. Encoded protein: CASSQKGGVGELFF.

This clone was found a few times. The gene calls are TRBV13 and TRBJ1-5; the D is unclear. CDR3 length equals 13 residues. V gave up 3 bases and J gave up 4 bases, with 7 bases separating them. Germline CDR1 is PRHDT and CDR2 is FYEKMQ (reference sequence). CDR3 sequence (DNA): TGTGCCAGCAGCTTTGGGAGGAATCAGCCCCAGCATTTT. It translates to CASSFGRNQPQHF.

This clone was found a few times. The sample holds other DNA sequences that translate to the same CDR3. This chain uses TRBV7-6 with TRBJ2-3, with TRBD2 identical over 10 bases. The germline CDR1 and CDR2 sequences are SGHVS and FNYEAQ. Trimming at V came to 2 bases and at J to 1 base, leaving 0 bases not matched to a gene. This CDR3 contains 15 residues. CDR3 sequence: CASSLLAGGTDTQYF. DNA of the CDR3: TGTGCCAGCAGCTTACTAGCGGGGGGCACAGATACGCAGTATTTT.

This clone was recorded a few times. V is TRBV7-9 and J is TRBJ1-5; D unclear. The CDR3 extends over 13 amino acids. Trimming left V 4 bases short and J 4 bases short, with 8 bases between. The V gene's germline CDR1 is SEHNR and CDR2 FQNEAQ (reference sequence). The DNA of the CDR3 is TGTGCCAGCAGCTGGGCGGGGAATCAGCCCCAGCATTTT. It yields the protein CASSWAGNQPQHF.

The genes are TRBV9 and TRBJ1-2; D ambiguous. Germline V gives CDR1 SGDLS, CDR2 YYNGEE. Trimming took off 0 bases at V and 4 bases at J, with 13 bases between the two ends. CDR3 length: 15 amino acids. CDR3 in DNA: TGTGCCAGCAGCGTAGAAGTGCAGATGATCTATGGCTACACCTTC. Translated: CASSVEVQMIYGYTF.

The chain links TRBV6-4 to TRBJ1-6; D not certain. In germline, CDR1 is MRHNA, CDR2 SNTAGT. Trimming removed 4 bases at V and 10 bases at J, with 11 bases between. The CDR3 consists of 13 residues. The CDR3 sequence is CASSVTTGSPLHF. CDR3 DNA: TGTGCCAGCAGTGTAACTACTGGGTCACCCCTCCACTTT.

V and J are TRBV6-4 and TRBJ2-7; the D gene could be TRBD1 or TRBD2 (5 bases each). The CDR3 length is 13 residues. V dropped 6 bases and J dropped 7 bases, with 16 bases sitting between them. Germline CDR1 and CDR2: MRHNA and SNTAGT. CDR3 in amino acids: CASSGDGTGEQYF. The DNA for the CDR3 is TGTGCCAGCAGCGGGGACGGCACGGGGGAGCAGTACTTC.

This clone was seen more than once but under ten times. CDR3 region: CAISSPGQGAYEQYF. In nucleotides, the CDR3 is TGTGCCATCAGTTCTCCGGGACAGGGGGCCTACGAGCAGTACTTC. The chain links TRBV10-3 to TRBJ2-7; 11 bases fit TRBD1. Germline V gives CDR1 ENHRY, CDR2 SYGVKD. The CDR3 extends over 15 amino acids. The trim removed 5 bases at V and 2 bases at J, leaving 5 bases unmatched.

This chain connects TRBV28 to TRBJ1-2, with D uncertain. The CDR3 has 14 amino acids. Per the germline V gene, CDR1 is MDHEN and CDR2 is SYDVKM. V was trimmed by 2 bases and J by 1 base, leaving 8 bases between them. The CDR3 spells CASSLPGFNYGYTF. CDR3 DNA sequence: TGTGCCAGCAGTTTACCAGGTTTTAACTATGGCTACACCTTC.